Presented here are 25 T cell receptor beta chains from one specimen sequenced in a study of tumor and adjacent non-tumor tissue in lung cancer. TCRbeta libraries were built with three rounds of nested PCR, modified from ARM-PCR. One entry per CDR3 protein, called by TCRdb with MiXCR from the multiplex PCR reads. The sample shows approximately 70,000 distinct CDR3 sequences, around 73% of them seen only once. The template was RNA from unsorted bulk tissue. Sequenced: lung tumor tissue. The receptors were gathered from a man in his fifties or sixties with non-small cell lung cancer.

This clonotype was picked up a small number of times. It may be a read error: a sequence one base away is much more abundant. CDR3 in amino acids: CASSEESRGQGKLFF. The CDR3 DNA follows: TGCGCCAGCAGTGAGGAAAGCAGGGGGCAGGGAAAACTGTTTTTT. The rearrangement uses TRBV10-2 and TRBJ1-4; 8 bases align to TRBD1. The CDR3 is made up of 15 amino acids. Looked up from germline, CDR1 is WSHSY and CDR2 is SAAADI. The trim removed 2 bases at V and 10 bases at J, leaving 9 bases unmatched.

This clonotype was recorded only once. The rearrangement joins TRBV29-1 to TRBJ2-1; D gene unclear. The CDR3 extends over 14 amino acids. CDR1 is SQVTM, CDR2 ANQGSEA, per germline. The CDR3 here is CSVRVMSSYNEQFF. CDR3 nucleotides: TGCAGTGTAAGGGTCATGAGCTCCTACAATGAGCAGTTCTTC.

This clonotype was counted many times. The chain couples TRBV5-5 to TRBJ2-7; TRBD2 matches 8 bases. After removal of 2 bases from V and 6 bases from J, the junction contained 19 bases not matched to a gene. Germline loops: CDR1 SGHKS, CDR2 YYEKEE (reference sequence). The CDR3 has 18 residues. The CDR3 region has the DNA TGTGCCAGCAGCTTCTGGCTTTCCGCACTAAGCGGGAGTGGCGAGCAGTACTTC. Protein: CASSFWLSALSGSGEQYF.

This clonotype occurred a few times. CDR3 in DNA: TGCGCCAGCAGCGTCGGGGAGTCCTACGAGCAGTACTTC. Protein sequence: CASSVGESYEQYF. V gene TRBV5-1 combines with J gene TRBJ2-7; maybe TRBD2 (5 bases). The V gene's germline CDR1 is SGHRS and CDR2 YFSETQ. This CDR3 is built from 13 residues. The ends were cut back, 4 bases at V and 1 base at J, with 9 bases in the middle.

For this clonotype: This CDR3 fails to terminate in the conserved phenylalanine or tryptophan, so it likely reflects a read error. The limits of the CDR3 on the DNA are not certain, so only TCRdb's listed CDR3 is given. The CDR3 loop is CSVSGTGTGTEDFS. The chain carries TRBV29-1 and TRBJ1-1; the table's D gene call, TRBD1, was not cross checked with the DNA. The length of the CDR3 is 14 amino acids, counting both ends. The germline CDR1 and CDR2 sequences are SQVTM and ANQGSEA.

Of note for this clonotype: An end of the junction does not agree with germline; a read error may underlie this. The rearrangement uses TRBV28 and TRBJ2-2, with 7 bases aligning to TRBD2. The CDR3 totals 12 residues. The germline gives CDR1 MDHEN, CDR2 SYDVKM. The DNA of the CDR3 is TGTACCAGCGGGACCTACACCGGGGAGCTGTTTTTT. It specifies CTSGTYTGELFF.

This clonotype was detected a few times. The chain recombines TRBV5-1 with TRBJ2-1, with 8 bases aligning to TRBD2. The J segment lost 1 base and the V segment lost 4 bases, leaving 7 bases of the junction unmatched. The CDR3 totals 16 residues. In germline, CDR1 is SGHRS, CDR2 YFSETQ. The CDR3 spells CASSPTSVRSYNEQFF. DNA for the CDR3: TGCGCCAGCAGCCCGACTAGCGTTAGGTCCTACAATGAGCAGTTCTTC.

Here the CDR3 DNA reads TGCAGTGCAACAAGGGGGGGACAGGATTCCTACGAGCAGTACTTC. Amino acid sequence: CSATRGGQDSYEQYF. V usage is TRBV29-1 and J usage is TRBJ2-7, with D perhaps TRBD1 (8 bases). The V gene's germline CDR1 is SQVTM and CDR2 ANQGSEA. The CDR3 consists of 15 residues.

This clonotype has only a few counts. The germline gene is not matched at one end of the junction; a read error may be the cause. The chain couples TRBV20-1 to TRBJ2-2; D is uncertain. The CDR3 consists of 13 residues. Germline V gene lookup returns CDR1 DFQATT and CDR2 SNEGSKA (reference sequence). The CDR3, as DNA: TGCAGTGCTAGTGCAACGAATACCGGGGAGCTGTTTTTT. Translating gives CSASATNTGELFF.

Turning to this clonotype: The conserved phenylalanine or tryptophan is not found at the CDR3 terminus, so this likely reflects a read error. The J gene is TRBJ2-3, the V gene TRBV11-3; D uncertain. The germline V gene has CDR1 SGHNT and CDR2 YENEEA. The CDR3 length is 13 residues. The CDR3 protein is CVSRLVPQDTQYY. The CDR3 nucleotides read TGTGTCAGCAGGTTAGTCCCCCAAGATACGCAGTATTAT.

In its sample, this clonotype was seen many times. This chain uses TRBV5-1 with TRBJ1-1, with unresolved D. The CDR3 is 13 amino acids. Trimming pared 0 bases from V and 6 bases from J, leaving 9 bases between. Per germline, CDR1 SGHRS and CDR2 YFSETQ. In DNA, the CDR3 is TGCGCCAGCAGCTTGGCTGGGCGGCCTGAAGCTTTCTTT. This sequence encodes CASSLAGRPEAFF.

Notes on this clonotype: One end of the junction fails to match germline, which may point to a read error. V is TRBV20-1 and J is TRBJ2-5; D gene ambiguous. In germline, CDR1 is DFQATT, CDR2 SNEGSKA (reference sequence). The CDR3 has 15 residues. CDR3 coding DNA: TGCAGTGCTAGAGACCCCCGAGAGAACCAAGAGACCAAGTACTTC. It is translated as CSARDPRENQETKYF.

About this clonotype: One junction end does not reproduce the germline sequence, and a read error may be involved. V and J are TRBV5-5 and TRBJ2-1; D call uncertain. Germline V gene sequence: CDR1 SGHKS, CDR2 YYEKEE (reference sequence). CDR3 length: 14 residues. The CDR3 coding sequence is TGTGTCAGCAGCTCGTGGCTCCCGAGGTGGGAGCAGTTCTTC. It is translated as CVSSSWLPRWEQFF.

Notes on this clonotype: A junction boundary mismatches the germline segment, possibly from a read error. CDR3 bases: TGCACCAGCAGCGAGTCGCCGGGATATTACGAGCAGTACTTC. It encodes CTSSESPGYYEQYF. V is TRBV10-2 and J is TRBJ2-7; maybe TRBD2 (5 bases). The CDR3 is made up of 14 amino acids. Germline V gives CDR1 WSHSY, CDR2 SAAADI.

The chain has TRBV10-3 and TRBJ1-6; the D is unclear. The V and J ends lost 3 bases and 17 bases respectively, with 23 bases between them. CDR3 size: 15 residues. From germline, CDR1 is ENHRY and CDR2 SYGVKD. The CDR3 DNA reads as TGTGCCATCAGTGATCATTTGACGGCGTACTCATCCATCCACTTT. Translating it yields CAISDHLTAYSSIHF.

This chain uses TRBV29-1 with TRBJ2-3, with 8 positions matching TRBD1. Germline V gene lookup returns CDR1 SQVTM and CDR2 ANQGSEA. V shed 7 bases, J shed 0 bases, and the junction held 9 bases outside the gene matches. CDR3 length: 15 amino acids. The CDR3 DNA reads as TGCAGCGATCAGACAGGGGCGGGTAGCACAGATACGCAGTATTTT. Protein product: CSDQTGAGSTDTQYF.

Remarks on this clonotype: One junction end does not reproduce the germline sequence, and a read error may be involved. V usage is TRBV12-3 or TRBV12-4 and J usage is TRBJ2-5, with 8 bases that match TRBD2. CDR3 length: 18 amino acids. In DNA form, the CDR3 reads TGTGCCAGCAGTTTATTTACCCGCCGGGGACTAGGGAACGAGACTCAGTACTTC. Amino acids: CASSLFTRRGLGNETQYF.

This rearrangement joins TRBV20-1 to TRBJ2-5; D might be TRBD1 (5 bases). CDR1 is DFQATT and CDR2 is SNEGSKA in the germline V gene (reference sequence). CDR3 size: 11 residues. Between the trimmed V and J ends, which lost 8 bases and 3 bases, there was a span of 10 bases. CDR3 amino acids: CSTQTEETQYF. CDR3 DNA sequence: TGCAGTACTCAGACAGAAGAGACCCAGTACTTC.

This clonotype was recorded once. At one boundary the junction diverges from the germline segment, which might be a read error. This chain connects TRBV6-6 to TRBJ1-5; D is uncertain. Germline V CDR1 and CDR2: MNHNY, SVGAGI (reference sequence). This CDR3 contains 14 residues. Here the CDR3 reads CARSLELLNQPQHF. The CDR3 coding sequence is TGCGCCCGCAGTTTGGAGCTTCTCAATCAGCCCCAGCATTTT.

V usage is TRBV6-1 and J usage is TRBJ1-1; D perhaps matches TRBD1 (6 bases). V was trimmed by 7 bases and J by 11 bases, leaving 20 bases between them. CDR1 is MNHNS and CDR2 is SASEGT in the germline V gene. The CDR3 extends over 13 amino acids. This chain's CDR3 is CASNLSTGRLAFF. CDR3 coding DNA: TGTGCCAGCAATCTCTCGACAGGTAGATTGGCTTTCTTT.

This clonotype was counted between two and nine times. The conserved final phenylalanine or tryptophan is absent from the CDR3, which likely points to a read error. The gene calls are TRBV12-3 or TRBV12-4 and TRBJ2-5; D is unresolved. Between the trimmed V and J ends, which lost 3 bases and 1 base, there was a span of 12 bases. The CDR3 spans 15 residues. CDR3 bases: TGTGCCAGCAGTTTGGCTAGTGGCTTCCAAGAGACCCAGTACCTC. Protein: CASSLASGFQETQYL.

On this clonotype: A junction end diverges from the germline sequence, so it may reflect a read error. The chain uses TRBV6-5 and TRBJ1-2, with D possibly being TRBD1 (5 bases). The CDR3 consists of 14 residues. Germline loops: CDR1 MNHEY, CDR2 SVGAGI. The CDR3 protein is CAGSRRGGNYGYTF. In DNA form, the CDR3 reads TGTGCCGGCAGTCGACGGGGGGGGAACTATGGCTACACCTTC.

In regard to this clonotype: At one boundary the junction diverges from the germline segment, which might be a read error. The chain joins TRBV6-2 or TRBV6-3 to TRBJ2-3; perhaps TRBD2 as D (7 bases). From germline, CDR1 is MNHEY and CDR2 SVGEGT. This CDR3 is 16 amino acids long. The CDR3 is CTSSSLQAGARDTHYF. CDR3 bases: TGTACCAGCAGTTCCCTTCAGGCGGGGGCTAGAGATACGCATTATTTT.

As to this clonotype: This CDR3 fails to terminate in the conserved phenylalanine or tryptophan, so it likely reflects a read error. The chain recombines TRBV5-5 with TRBJ2-2; D possibly uses TRBD1 or TRBD2 (5 bases each). This CDR3 spans 15 amino acids. Germline V CDR1 and CDR2: SGHKS, YYEKEE (reference sequence). Written as DNA, the CDR3 is TGTGTCAGCAACACCGGGACGGTAAACACCGGGGAGCTGTTTATT. Translated, it gives CVSNTGTVNTGELFI.

Comment on this clonotype: One end of the junction is discordant with germline, which a read error may explain. This chain connects TRBV5-1 to TRBJ2-7; perhaps TRBD1 as D (6 bases). The CDR3 has 13 residues. The germline V gene has CDR1 SGHRS and CDR2 YFSETQ. CDR3 residues: CAGSRDKSYEQYF. The CDR3 nucleotides read TGCGCCGGCAGCCGGGACAAGTCCTACGAGCAGTACTTC.